What follows is one T cell receptor beta chain and its context. The data derive from a study of control samples from healthy donors and cancer patients. V dropped 0 bases and J dropped 5 bases, with 16 bases sitting between them. The CDR3 has 16 amino acids. Germline CDR1 and CDR2: LNHNV and YYDKDF (reference sequence). Profiling relied on immunoSEQ multiplex PCR, and the TCRdb table lists in-frame clones only, not all of them. The data show 400,000 to 450,000 clones, with roughly 90% seen just once and around 6.8% held by the top ten. Sequenced: PBMCs. The receptor comes from a man aged 35 to 55 with head and neck cancer. V is TRBV15 and J is TRBJ2-5; D is possibly TRBD2 (5 bases). The CDR3 reads CATSRESGLPRETQYF. CDR3 DNA: TGTGCCACCAGCAGAGAGTCCGGACTCCCGCGGGAGACCCAGTACTTC.